The 27 T cell receptor beta chains given below trace back to one sample, sequenced in a study of OX40 agonist ivuxolimab in advanced cancers. The assay was immunoSEQ multiplex PCR, and TCRdb's table has in-frame clones only and misses some. The sample holds about 63,000 clones; roughly four fifths are singletons and the top ten take about 1%. The sequencing used CD4+ or CD8+ T cells sorted from blood, collected in a trial of the OX40 agonist ivuxolimab. Receptors were obtained from an adult with an advanced solid tumor such as melanoma, head and neck, liver or kidney cancer.

The chain is built from TRBV9 and TRBJ1-1; D is unclear. The germline V gene encodes CDR1 SGDLS and CDR2 YYNGEE. The V gene lost 3 bases and the J gene lost 5 bases, with 11 bases spanning the gap. This CDR3 contains 13 residues. CDR3 coding DNA: TGTGCCAGCAGCGGGTTTAGGATGACTGAAGCTTTCTTT. It is translated as CASSGFRMTEAFF.

This clone has just a few counts. This chain links TRBV5-8 with TRBJ2-1; 14 bases are a match to TRBD2. Per germline, CDR1 SGHTS and CDR2 YDEGEE. This CDR3 spans 20 amino acids. The V segment lost 4 bases and the J segment 0 bases; nucleotides outside the gene matches: 12. The CDR3 nucleotides are TGTGCCAGCAGCCCGGAACTCGGACTAGCGGGGGGACCCTCCTACAATGAGCAGTTCTTC. Amino acids: CASSPELGLAGGPSYNEQFF.

The chain is built from TRBV19 and TRBJ2-1; D is ambiguous. The CDR3 totals 16 residues. Germline V gene sequence: CDR1 LNHDA, CDR2 SQIVND (reference sequence). V lost 3 bases, J lost 7 bases, and 19 bases lay in between. In DNA, the CDR3 is TGTGCCAGTAGTATTGGGAATGGGGTACGATTTAATGAGCAGTTCTTC. Protein: CASSIGNGVRFNEQFF.

The chain carries TRBV30 and TRBJ2-7; 7 nucleotides match TRBD2. CDR3 length: 12 residues. The germline CDR1 and CDR2 sequences are GTSNPN and SVGIG (reference sequence). The trim removed 2 bases at V and 3 bases at J, leaving 1 base unmatched. The CDR3: CAWSSGVYEQYF. The CDR3 coding sequence is TGTGCCTGGAGTAGCGGGGTCTACGAGCAGTACTTC. Filled out from reference TRBV30 and TRBJ2-7, the complete variable domain reads SQTIHQWPATLVQPVGSPLSLECTVEGTSNPNLYWYRQAAGRGLQLLFYSVGIGQISSEVPQNLSASRPQDRQFILSSKKLLLSDSGFYLCAWSSGVYEQYFGPGTRLTVT.

The chain uses TRBV12-5 and TRBJ2-1, with D uncertain. The V end lost 7 bases, the J end lost 0 bases, and 10 bases lay between the germline ends. Germline V lookup: CDR1 LGHNT, CDR2 FRNRAP. The length of the CDR3 is 14 residues. CDR3 coding DNA: TGTGCTAGTGACTTACAAGGCTCCTACAATGAGCAGTTCTTC. Its translation: CASDLQGSYNEQFF.

The V and J genes are TRBV5-8 and TRBJ2-4; 8 bases align to TRBD1. Germline V gene data show CDR1 as SGHTS and CDR2 as YDEGEE. The J segment lost 7 bases and the V segment lost 6 bases, leaving 9 bases of the junction unmatched. This CDR3 has 14 amino acids. Here the CDR3 reads CASNRQGARNIQYF. DNA for the CDR3: TGTGCCAGCAACAGGCAGGGGGCGAGGAACATTCAGTACTTC.

The V gene is TRBV5-1, the J gene TRBJ1-2, with 7 bases identical to TRBD1. The V segment lost 4 bases and the J segment 8 bases; nucleotides outside the gene matches: 14. The CDR3 length is 15 residues. The germline V gene has CDR1 SGHRS and CDR2 YFSETQ. The CDR3 sequence: CASSNKDRAQKGYTF. The DNA of the CDR3 is TGCGCCAGCAGCAACAAAGACAGGGCCCAAAAAGGCTACACCTTC.

This chain connects TRBV7-2 to TRBJ2-1; no definite D call. The CDR3 length is 15 residues. The germline gives CDR1 SGHTA, CDR2 FQGNSA. Trimming cost V 5 bases and J 1 base, with 12 bases left between them. The DNA of the CDR3 is TGTGCCAGCAGCCCGGAAGTGGGGTCCTACAATGAGCAGTTCTTC. Translated, it gives CASSPEVGSYNEQFF.

This clone was picked up a small number of times. The chain links TRBV5-4 to TRBJ2-7; D is unresolved. V lost 0 bases and J lost 1, with 8 bases in between. The germline V gene has CDR1 SGHNT and CDR2 YYREEE (reference sequence). The CDR3 has 14 residues. CDR3 bases: TGTGCCAGCAGCTTGGACGGCGGATCCTACGAGCAGTACTTC. It is translated as CASSLDGGSYEQYF.

CDR3 bases: TGCGCCAGCTCTGGACAGGGGGATGGCTACACCTTC. It yields the protein CASSGQGDGYTF. The gene calls are TRBV5-1 and TRBJ1-2; 10 nucleotides line up with TRBD1. Germline-derived CDR1 and CDR2 are SGHRS and YFSETQ. The CDR3 has 12 residues. Unmatched junction bases numbered 3, after V lost 7 bases and J lost 6 bases.

J is TRBJ2-3 and V is TRBV21-1; the DNA was not compared with TRBD2, the D call given in the table. TRBV21-1 is a documented pseudogene. This CDR3 spans 17 amino acids. CDR3 sequence (DNA): TGTGCCAGCAGCAAAGGTTATCGCAGGGAGGACACAGATACGCAGTATTTT. This sequence encodes CASSKGYRREDTDTQYF.

The V call is TRBV14, the J call TRBJ2-7; maybe TRBD1 (5 bases). The CDR3 is 13 amino acids. The V gene lost 1 base and the J gene lost 3 bases, with 7 bases spanning the gap. Looked up from germline, CDR1 is SGHDN and CDR2 is FVKESK. This CDR3 reads CASSQVRGYEQYF. The CDR3 DNA reads TGTGCCAGCAGCCAAGTTAGGGGCTACGAGCAGTACTTC. The full variable domain, with the rest looked up from reference TRBV14 and TRBJ2-7, is EAGVTQFPSHSVIEKGQTVTLRCDPISGHDNLYWYRRVMGKEIKFLLHFVKESKQDESGMPNNRFLAERTGGTYSTLKVQPAELEDSGVYFCASSQVRGYEQYFGPGTRLTVT.

The chain recombines TRBV7-9 with TRBJ1-1; no reliable D call. This CDR3 is 14 amino acids long. Germline V gene data show CDR1 as SEHNR and CDR2 as FQNEAQ (reference sequence). V was cut by 2 bases and J by 3 bases, with 10 bases left in between. CDR3 bases: TGTGCCAGCAGCTTATCTAATTGGGACACTGAAGCTTTCTTT. Amino acids: CASSLSNWDTEAFF.

This clone has a handful of counts. The J gene is TRBJ2-3, the V gene TRBV5-5; 11 nucleotides align to TRBD2. The V segment lost 3 bases and the J segment 4 bases; nucleotides outside the gene matches: 13. Germline values: CDR1 SGHKS, CDR2 YYEKEE (reference sequence). The CDR3 runs 18 residues. The DNA for the CDR3 is TGTGCCAGCAGCTCGCTTAGGGATCTAGCGGGGGGTTCAGATACGCAGTATTTT. This sequence encodes CASSSLRDLAGGSDTQYF.

The chain carries TRBV11-2 and TRBJ2-2, with D perhaps matching TRBD2 (5 bases). This CDR3 has 15 residues. V was shortened by 1 base and J by 4 bases, with 10 bases between the two germline ends. Per the germline V gene, CDR1 is SGHAT and CDR2 is FQNNGV. The CDR3 nucleotides read TGTGCCAGCAGCTTAGGAGTAGGGAGCACCGGGGAGCTGTTTTTT. Amino acid sequence: CASSLGVGSTGELFF.

The chain combines TRBV6-4 with TRBJ2-1; D is unclear. The CDR3 is 14 amino acids. Germline V lookup: CDR1 MRHNA, CDR2 SNTAGT. V dropped 3 bases and J dropped 8 bases, with 14 bases sitting between them. As DNA, the CDR3 is TGTGCCAGCAGTGAGGGCCCAGGTGTCGATGAGCAGTTCTTC. It yields the protein CASSEGPGVDEQFF.

The V call is TRBV6-6, the J call TRBJ2-5, with D tentatively TRBD1 (5 bases). The J call may be mistaken, given a closer DNA end match to TRBJ2-7. There are 13 residues in the CDR3. Germline CDR1 MNHNY, CDR2 SVGAGI (reference sequence). The CDR3 here is CASSYDRSYEQYF. The CDR3 coding sequence is TGTGCCAGCAGCTATGACAGAAGCTACGAGCAGTACTTC.

The chain links TRBV4-2 to TRBJ1-1, with 7 bases that match TRBD1. Per germline, CDR1 LGHNA and CDR2 YNFKEQ. This CDR3 spans 14 amino acids. The V segment lost 4 bases and the J segment 6 bases; nucleotides outside the gene matches: 8. This CDR3 is CASSRGDRVAEAFF. For the CDR3, the DNA is TGTGCCAGCAGCCGCGGTGACAGGGTAGCTGAAGCTTTCTTT.

The V gene is TRBV11-2, the J gene TRBJ1-1; maybe TRBD1 (6 bases). CDR3 size: 14 residues. V shed 5 bases and J shed 2 bases, with 12 bases lying between them. CDR1 SGHAT and CDR2 FQNNGV come from the germline V gene. The CDR3 DNA reads TGTGCCAGCAGCCCACAGGGTGCTAACACTGAAGCTTTCTTT. This gives the protein CASSPQGANTEAFF.

The rearrangement links TRBV6-5 to TRBJ1-2, with D possibly TRBD1 on 5 matching bases. The germline gives CDR1 MNHEY, CDR2 SVGAGI. The CDR3 contains 14 residues. Trimming left V 6 bases short and J 2 bases short, with 13 bases between. The CDR3 region has the DNA TGTGCCAGCAGCCCAAGACAGACCAACTATGGCTACACCTTC. It translates to CASSPRQTNYGYTF.

V and J are TRBV7-2 and TRBJ2-5; D is undetermined. Germline V gene sequence: CDR1 SGHTA, CDR2 FQGNSA. The CDR3 runs to 12 residues. V was clipped by 4 bases and J by 2 bases, with 5 bases between them. CDR3 amino acids: CASSSGQETQYF. CDR3 DNA sequence: TGTGCCAGCAGCTCCGGACAAGAGACCCAGTACTTC.

J is TRBJ2-1 and V is TRBV11-2; no clear D gene. The V gene lost 3 bases and the J gene lost 1 base, with 10 bases spanning the gap. CDR3 length: 15 residues. Germline-derived CDR1 and CDR2 are SGHAT and FQNNGV. The CDR3, as DNA: TGTGCCAGCAGCTTCACGGCAGATTCCTACAATGAGCAGTTCTTC. Protein sequence: CASSFTADSYNEQFF. The complete variable domain, with remaining parts taken from reference TRBV11-2 and TRBJ2-1, reads EAGVAQSPRYKIIEKRQSVAFWCNPISGHATLYWYQQILGQGPKLLIQFQNNGVVDDSQLPKDRFSAERLKGVDSTLKIQPAKLEDSAVYLCASSFTADSYNEQFFGPGTRLTVL.

This clone was picked up one time. This rearrangement joins TRBV5-4 to TRBJ1-5; 8 bases fit TRBD1. The V gene's germline CDR1 is SGHNT and CDR2 YYREEE (reference sequence). Germline trimming cut 2 bases from V and 0 bases from J; bases unmatched to any gene: 10. The length of the CDR3 is 18 residues. In DNA, the CDR3 is TGTGCCAGCAGCTTCTCCGGACAGGGAGGATATAGCAATCAGCCCCAGCATTTT. Its protein is CASSFSGQGGYSNQPQHF.

The chain joins TRBV2 to TRBJ1-5, with a possible D match to TRBD1 (6 bases). This CDR3 comprises 14 residues. Per the germline V gene, CDR1 is SNHLY and CDR2 is FYNNEI. V dropped 5 bases and J dropped 7 bases, with 15 bases sitting between them. DNA of the CDR3: TGTGCCAGCAGTCCCGACAGGTTCGACCAGCCCCAGCATTTT. It is translated as CASSPDRFDQPQHF. The whole variable domain, filled in from reference TRBV2 and TRBJ1-5, reads EPEVTQTPSHQVTQMGQEVILRCVPISNHLYFYWYRQILGQKVEFLVSFYNNEISEKSEIFDDQFSVERPDGSNFTLKIRSTKLEDSAMYFCASSPDRFDQPQHFGDGTRLSIL.

This rearrangement joins TRBV27 to TRBJ2-6; D is undetermined. Germline-derived CDR1 and CDR2 are MNHEY and SMNVEV (reference sequence). The CDR3 contains 13 residues. Trimming took 8 bases from V and 9 from J, leaving 14 bases between them. The CDR3 nucleotides are TGTGCCAGCGGCGAGCTGGGTTTCAACGTCCTGACTTTC. Amino acid sequence: CASGELGFNVLTF.

In its sample, this clone was seen a few times. The chain carries TRBV6-1 and TRBJ1-5; D gene uncertain. V was trimmed by 2 bases and J by 3 bases, leaving 5 bases between them. Germline V lookup: CDR1 MNHNS, CDR2 SASEGT. CDR3 length: 13 residues. In DNA, the CDR3 is TGTGCCAGCAGTGAAAGCTACAATCAGCCCCAGCATTTT. This sequence encodes CASSESYNQPQHF.

The rearrangement uses TRBV7-2 and TRBJ2-7; 8 bases are shared with TRBD2. The CDR3 spans 14 residues. CDR1 SGHTA and CDR2 FQGNSA come from the germline V gene. Trimming removed 4 bases from V and 2 bases from J; junction bases left unmatched: 4. The CDR3 protein is CASSSTGGAYEQYF. CDR3 nucleotides: TGTGCCAGCAGCTCGACGGGGGGGGCCTACGAGCAGTACTTC.